This T cell receptor beta chain was documented in a study of T-cell reconstitution after alpha-beta-depleted transplantation in children. Study results and limitations: There were reportedly several hundred expanded graft clones from which alpha-beta T cells came about two months after transplant.

Trimming removed 6 bases from V and 2 bases from J, with 10 bases in between. This CDR3 region has 13 residues. This clonotype appeared a few times. The antigen remains unidentified. Unique molecular identifiers were incorporated into the prepared TCRbeta library. One entry per CDR3 protein results from TCRdb running MiXCR on the PCR reads. The sample carries around 490,000 distinct CDR3 sequences, about an eighth recorded once. V usage is TRBV12-3 or TRBV12-4 and J usage is TRBJ2-5; D may be TRBD2 (5 bases). Sequenced here: PBMCs, mostly from graft donor cells, sampled 180 days after TCRalphabeta/CD19-depleted stem cell transplant. The clonotype was recovered from a female patient aged 2-15 years who had a stem cell transplant for aplastic anemia, so the T cells may come from the graft donor. The CDR3 region has the DNA TGTGCCAGCAGAGCGGCACGACAAGAGACCCAGTACTTC. Translated: CASRAARQETQYF.